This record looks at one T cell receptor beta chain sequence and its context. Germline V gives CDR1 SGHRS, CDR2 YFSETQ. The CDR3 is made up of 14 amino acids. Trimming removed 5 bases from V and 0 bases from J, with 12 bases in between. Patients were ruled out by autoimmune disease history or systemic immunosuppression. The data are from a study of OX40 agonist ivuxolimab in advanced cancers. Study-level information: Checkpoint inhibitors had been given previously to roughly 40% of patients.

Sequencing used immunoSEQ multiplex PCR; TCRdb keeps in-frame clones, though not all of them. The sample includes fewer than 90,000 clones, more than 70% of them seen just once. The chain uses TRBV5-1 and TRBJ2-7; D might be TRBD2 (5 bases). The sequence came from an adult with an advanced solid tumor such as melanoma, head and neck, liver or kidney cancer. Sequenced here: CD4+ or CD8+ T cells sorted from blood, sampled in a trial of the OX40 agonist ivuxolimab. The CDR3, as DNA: TGCGCCAGCAGAAAGGGAGCAAGCTCCTACGAGCAGTACTTC. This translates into CASRKGASSYEQYF.